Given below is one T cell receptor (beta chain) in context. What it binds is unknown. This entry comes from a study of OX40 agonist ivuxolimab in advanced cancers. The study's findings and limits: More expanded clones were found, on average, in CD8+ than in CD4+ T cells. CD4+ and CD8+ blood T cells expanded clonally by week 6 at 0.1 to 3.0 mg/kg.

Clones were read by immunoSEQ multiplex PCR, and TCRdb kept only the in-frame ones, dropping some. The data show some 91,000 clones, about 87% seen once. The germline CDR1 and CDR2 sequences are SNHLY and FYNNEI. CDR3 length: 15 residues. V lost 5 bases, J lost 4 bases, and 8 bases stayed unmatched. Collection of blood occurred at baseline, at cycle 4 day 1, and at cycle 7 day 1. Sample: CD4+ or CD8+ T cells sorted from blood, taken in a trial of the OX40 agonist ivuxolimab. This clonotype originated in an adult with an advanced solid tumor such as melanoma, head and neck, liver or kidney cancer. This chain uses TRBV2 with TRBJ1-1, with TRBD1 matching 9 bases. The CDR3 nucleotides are TGTGCCAGCAGTCGTGGGACAGGGACGGCCACTGAAGCTTTCTTT. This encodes CASSRGTGTATEAFF.